This TCR beta chain was obtained from a study of T cells in localized non-small cell lung cancer. This table comes from immunoSEQ multiplex PCR, and its TCRdb copy is limited to in-frame clones, with some not included. The sample lists 9,500 to 15,000 clones; about 86% were seen once. From germline, CDR1 is SGHAT and CDR2 FQNNGV. Trimming took 5 bases from V and 5 from J, leaving 8 bases between them. CDR3 length: 12 residues. The clonotype originates from a male donor aged 60 or older with stage I lung adenocarcinoma. The rearrangement links TRBV11-2 to TRBJ2-3; D may be TRBD1 (5 bases). The sample in question was peripheral blood, obtained before any cancer treatment. The CDR3 bases are TGTGCCAGCAGCCCCCAGGGAGATACGCAGTATTTT. This translates into CASSPQGDTQYF.